These 3 T cell receptor beta chains originate from one sample sequenced in a study of blood T cells in healthy people across ages. A second about 7 to 11 cycle PCR used barcoded and J-beta primers. In TCRdb, the 5' RACE reads were re-called with MiXCR into one record per CDR3 protein. In the table there are some 1.7 million distinct CDR3 sequences, approximately 28% of which are singletons. The sequencing sample was made of blood. Receptor source: a woman aged 30 to 39 in good health.

The chain links TRBV20-1 to TRBJ1-4, with D possibly TRBD1 on 5 matching bases. V lost 5 bases and J lost 6, with 16 bases in between. Germline assignment: CDR1 DFQATT and CDR2 SNEGSKA (reference sequence). The CDR3 has 14 residues. CDR3 loop: CSAVVGTFDEKLFF. DNA of the CDR3: TGCAGTGCTGTCGTGGGGACGTTTGATGAAAAACTGTTTTTT.

This chain uses TRBV2 with TRBJ2-5, with 8 bases identical to TRBD2. J was trimmed by 3 bases and V by 2 bases; bases with no gene match: 5. Germline lookup yields CDR1 SNHLY and CDR2 FYNNEI. The CDR3 covers 15 residues. As DNA, the CDR3 is TGTGCCAGCAGTGAAATCGTACTAGCGGAAGAGACCCAGTACTTC. It codes for CASSEIVLAEETQYF.

As regards this clonotype: This clone may be a read error of a much larger clone one base away. The chain has TRBV7-2 and TRBJ2-1, with TRBD2 matching over 8 bases. The germline gives CDR1 SGHTA, CDR2 FQGNSA. V was pared by 0 bases and J by 7 bases, with 8 bases of the junction left unmatched. CDR3 size: 16 residues. CDR3 nucleotides: TGTGCCAGCAGCTTAGCCGGCGGACTAGCTACGAATGAGCAGTTCTTC. Its translation: CASSLAGGLATNEQFF.